The clone carrying this TCR beta chain was seen repeatedly, ten times or more. The antigen remains undetermined. Other DNA sequences in the same sample also yield this CDR3. Prior to thyroid surgery, none of the patients had received any treatment. Authors' analysis steps: CDR3 was compared across clinicopathological groups, and the resulting differences were used to build a distant-metastasis classifier for papillary thyroid cancer. Using MiXCR, TCRdb re-called clones from the PCR reads. These V and J calls rely on TCRdb rather than the paper's analysis. Counted here are over 40,000 clones, approximately 26% occurring once; the ten biggest clones make up around 3.5%. Germline V gene sequence: CDR1 DFQATT, CDR2 SNEGSKA (reference sequence). V dropped 3 bases and J dropped 2; count of bases not matched to a gene: 9. This CDR3 has 16 amino acids. The data derive from a study of metastatic and nonmetastatic thyroid tumors. About the study: The study looked at repertoires side by side in blood and in tumor or nodule tissue from malignant and benign thyroid patients.

Findings of the study overall: Significantly higher TCR beta diversity was reportedly seen in malignant thyroid tumors than benign nodules, in blood and tumor.

V gene TRBV20-1 combines with J gene TRBJ1-5; 8 bases are shared with TRBD1. The receptor comes from a male donor with papillary thyroid cancer or a benign thyroid nodule (not recorded which). Some clones in this sample may be carry-over from other donors' samples. Source material: blood. In DNA, the CDR3 is TGCAGTGCTAGCGGTGGCCTACAGGGGGGCAATCAGCCCCAGCATTTT. Translating it yields CSASGGLQGGNQPQHF.